Sequencing of this TCR beta chain was carried out in a study of a mutant IDH1 vaccine in newly diagnosed glioma. Study at large: Vaccination began 4-6 weeks post radiotherapy alone, or with temozolomide cycles. Before enrollment, the patients had been treated with radiotherapy alone, temozolomide alone, or both together. Most of them had received both.

Sequenced by immunoSEQ multiplex PCR; TCRdb stores in-frame clones only, minus some. Of approximately 110,000 clones listed, 75% to 90% are singletons. The time point was: week 11, during vaccination. It was 300 ug of mutant IDH1 20-mer peptide that made up each vaccine dose, given with topical imiquimod. Each donor presented with a new WHO grade 3 or 4 astrocytoma that tested IDH1-mutant and showed ATRX loss. With regard to this clone: Its antigen is as yet unknown.

The sequences come from PBMCs, collected from a glioma patient whose treatment included an IDH1 peptide vaccine. The sequence was collected from a woman aged 50 to 60 with glioma.

CDR3 region: CASSLTAPRNQPQHF. The DNA of the CDR3 is TGTGCCAGCAGCTTGACAGCCCCGAGGAATCAGCCCCAGCATTTT. J is TRBJ1-5 and V is TRBV5-4; D remains unclear. V was shortened by 1 base and J by 4 bases, with 12 bases between the two germline ends. This CDR3 has 15 amino acids. Per the germline V gene, CDR1 is SGHNT and CDR2 is YYREEE (reference sequence).